The rows below give T cell receptor beta chains drawn from one sample of a study of T cell responses to AZD1222 COVID-19 vaccine. The repertoire was sequenced with immunoSEQ multiplex PCR; TCRdb's copy has only in-frame clones and lacks some. Among roughly 180,000 clones listed, about 86% were seen once. The source was peripheral blood, collected on day 0 of AZD1222 vaccination. The source is an adult in good health. CDR3s include the opening cysteine and the closing phenylalanine or tryptophan. The D gene is left open where the match is weak. The size of a clone is reported for some rows only, either as once, few or many, or as a class for expanded clones.

j_gene: TRBJ1-2
v_gene: TRBV28
abundance: -
len: 14
d_gene: -
CDR3aa: CASSLQHVNYGYTF
CDR3nt: TGTGCCAGCAGTTTGCAGCATGTTAACTATGGCTACACCTTC

j_gene: TRBJ1-1
v_gene: TRBV7-9
abundance: -
len: 14
d_gene: -
CDR3aa: CASSSNRRDTEAFF
CDR3nt: TGTGCCAGCAGCTCCAACCGGAGGGACACTGAAGCTTTCTTT

j_gene: TRBJ2-7
v_gene: TRBV6-5
abundance: -
len: 13
d_gene: -
CDR3aa: CASSTEVGYEQYF
CDR3nt: TGTGCCAGCAGTACAGAGGTGGGCTACGAGCAGTACTTC

j_gene: TRBJ1-5
v_gene: TRBV5-1
abundance: -
len: 14
d_gene: -
CDR3aa: CASSLEGVNQPQHF
CDR3nt: TGCGCCAGCAGCTTGGAAGGGGTAAATCAGCCCCAGCATTTT

j_gene: TRBJ2-1
v_gene: TRBV7-3
abundance: -
len: 13
d_gene: -
CDR3aa: CASSLVRANEQFF
CDR3nt: TGTGCCAGCAGCTTAGTCCGGGCCAATGAGCAGTTCTTC

j_gene: TRBJ1-4
v_gene: TRBV7-9
abundance: once
len: 14
d_gene: -
CDR3aa: CASSLARANEKLFF
CDR3nt: TGTGCCAGCAGCTTAGCCAGGGCTAATGAAAAACTGTTTTTT

j_gene: TRBJ1-1
v_gene: TRBV9
abundance: -
len: 14
d_gene: TRBD1
CDR3aa: CASSPQGAGTEAFF
CDR3nt: TGTGCCAGCAGCCCCCAGGGGGCTGGCACTGAAGCTTTCTTT

j_gene: TRBJ1-2
v_gene: TRBV7-2
abundance: -
len: 15
d_gene: -
CDR3aa: CASSQSRTTNYGYTF
CDR3nt: TGTGCCAGCAGCCAAAGCCGGACTACCAACTATGGCTACACCTTC

j_gene: TRBJ1-4
v_gene: TRBV5-5
abundance: -
len: 17
d_gene: TRBD1
CDR3aa: CASSFFSSGTGDEKLFF
CDR3nt: TGTGCCAGCAGCTTCTTTTCCTCGGGGACAGGTGACGAAAAACTGTTTTTT

j_gene: TRBJ2-1
v_gene: TRBV30
abundance: -
len: 14
d_gene: -
CDR3aa: CAWRPRRGYNEQFF
CDR3nt: TGTGCCTGGAGGCCTCGGAGGGGCTACAATGAGCAGTTCTTC

j_gene: TRBJ2-1
v_gene: TRBV10-3
abundance: -
len: 13
d_gene: -
CDR3aa: CAIGQGTYNEQFF
CDR3nt: TGTGCCATCGGGCAGGGGACTTACAATGAGCAGTTCTTC

j_gene: TRBJ1-4
v_gene: TRBV30
abundance: -
len: 15
d_gene: -
CDR3aa: CAWSTRDPWEEKLFF
CDR3nt: TGTGCCTGGAGTACCCGGGACCCGTGGGAAGAAAAACTGTTTTTT

j_gene: TRBJ2-5
v_gene: TRBV6-2/TRBV6-3
abundance: -
len: 18
d_gene: -
CDR3aa: CASSALLVGGGQRETQYF
CDR3nt: TGTGCCAGCAGTGCCCTTTTGGTTGGAGGGGGCCAACGAGAGACCCAGTACTTC

j_gene: TRBJ1-5
v_gene: TRBV21-1
abundance: -
len: 11
d_gene: -
CDR3aa: CASNSVRPQHF
CDR3nt: TGTGCCAGCAACTCCGTGCGGCCCCAGCATTTT

j_gene: TRBJ2-5
v_gene: TRBV5-6
abundance: once
len: 15
d_gene: TRBD1
CDR3aa: CASSFDRAPGETQYF
CDR3nt: TGTGCCAGCAGCTTCGACAGGGCGCCCGGGGAGACCCAGTACTTC

j_gene: TRBJ1-1
v_gene: TRBV27
abundance: -
len: 12
d_gene: -
CDR3aa: CASSLPGTEAFF
CDR3nt: TGTGCCAGCAGTTTACCAGGCACTGAAGCTTTCTTT

j_gene: TRBJ1-1
v_gene: TRBV11-2
abundance: -
len: 14
d_gene: -
CDR3aa: CASSLYTGNTEAFF
CDR3nt: TGTGCCAGCAGCCTCTACACAGGGAACACTGAAGCTTTCTTT

j_gene: TRBJ1-2
v_gene: TRBV28
abundance: -
len: 13
d_gene: -
CDR3aa: CASSPGDHYGYTF
CDR3nt: TGTGCCAGCAGTCCCGGAGACCACTATGGCTACACCTTC

j_gene: TRBJ2-7
v_gene: TRBV9
abundance: -
len: 16
d_gene: TRBD2
CDR3aa: CASSVGAGGRAYEQYF
CDR3nt: TGTGCCAGCAGCGTAGGTGCAGGCGGGAGGGCCTACGAGCAGTACTTC

j_gene: TRBJ1-2
v_gene: TRBV3-1/TRBV3-2
abundance: -
len: 15
d_gene: -
CDR3aa: CASSQDVQGTGGYTF
CDR3nt: TGTGCCAGCAGCCAAGATGTCCAGGGAACTGGGGGCTACACCTTC

j_gene: TRBJ1-5
v_gene: TRBV6-1
abundance: -
len: 15
d_gene: -
CDR3aa: CASSEVGGLSQPQHF
CDR3nt: TGTGCCAGCAGTGAAGTAGGGGGACTGTCTCAGCCCCAGCATTTT

j_gene: TRBJ2-7
v_gene: TRBV18
abundance: -
len: 18
d_gene: TRBD2
CDR3aa: CASSPLAVREGFSYEQYF
CDR3nt: TGTGCCAGCTCACCACTAGCCGTGCGGGAGGGCTTCTCCTACGAGCAGTACTTC

j_gene: TRBJ2-1
v_gene: TRBV6-6
abundance: -
len: 17
d_gene: TRBD1
CDR3aa: CASSRRSGTGVGNEQFF
CDR3nt: TGTGCCAGCAGTCGGCGATCCGGGACAGGGGTGGGCAATGAGCAGTTCTTC

j_gene: TRBJ2-7
v_gene: TRBV7-2
abundance: -
len: 15
d_gene: -
CDR3aa: CASSLDARRTYEQYF
CDR3nt: TGTGCCAGCAGCTTAGACGCCCGACGAACCTACGAGCAGTACTTC

j_gene: TRBJ2-7
v_gene: TRBV5-1
abundance: -
len: 15
d_gene: -
CDR3aa: CASSLAREEPYEQYF
CDR3nt: TGCGCCAGCAGCTTAGCCAGGGAAGAGCCCTACGAGCAGTACTTC

j_gene: TRBJ1-6
v_gene: TRBV30
abundance: -
len: 14
d_gene: -
CDR3aa: CAWDLTGRGSPLHF
CDR3nt: TGTGCCTGGGATCTCACAGGGAGGGGTTCACCCCTCCACTTT

j_gene: TRBJ2-1
v_gene: TRBV12-5
abundance: -
len: 16
d_gene: TRBD2
CDR3aa: CASGNSGGSSYNEQFF
CDR3nt: TGTGCTAGTGGCAATAGCGGGGGGAGCTCCTACAATGAGCAGTTCTTC

j_gene: TRBJ2-4
v_gene: TRBV25-1
abundance: -
len: 13
d_gene: TRBD2
CDR3aa: CASSGTSESIQYF
CDR3nt: TGTGCCAGCAGTGGGACTAGCGAGTCAATTCAGTACTTC

j_gene: TRBJ2-5
v_gene: TRBV11-2
abundance: -
len: 17
d_gene: -
CDR3aa: CASRGIGTPRSRGTQYF
CDR3nt: TGTGCCAGCAGGGGGATCGGGACTCCCAGGTCGAGAGGGACCCAGTACTTC

j_gene: TRBJ1-3
v_gene: TRBV15
abundance: -
len: 15
d_gene: -
CDR3aa: CATSKEGFSGNTIYF
CDR3nt: TGTGCCACCAGCAAAGAAGGGTTCTCTGGAAACACCATATATTTT

j_gene: TRBJ1-6
v_gene: TRBV5-6
abundance: once
len: 14
d_gene: -
CDR3aa: CASSLTASNSPLHF
CDR3nt: TGTGCCAGCAGCTTAACAGCCTCTAATTCACCCCTCCACTTT

j_gene: TRBJ1-5
v_gene: TRBV28
abundance: -
len: 16
d_gene: TRBD1
CDR3aa: CASSSVRDRDGQPQHF
CDR3nt: TGTGCCAGCAGTTCAGTCCGGGACAGGGATGGCCAGCCCCAGCATTTT

j_gene: TRBJ1-2
v_gene: TRBV6-5
abundance: -
len: 14
d_gene: -
CDR3aa: CASSYSGWEYGYTF
CDR3nt: TGTGCCAGCAGTTACTCCGGGTGGGAATATGGCTACACCTTC

j_gene: TRBJ2-3
v_gene: TRBV12-3/TRBV12-4
abundance: -
len: 13
d_gene: -
CDR3aa: CASIGTSTDTQYF
CDR3nt: TGTGCCAGCATCGGGACCAGCACAGATACGCAGTATTTT

j_gene: TRBJ2-1
v_gene: TRBV6-5
abundance: once
len: 16
d_gene: TRBD1
CDR3aa: CASSYATGDSYNEQFF
CDR3nt: TGTGCCAGCAGTTACGCCACAGGGGACTCCTACAATGAGCAGTTCTTC

j_gene: TRBJ2-1
v_gene: TRBV5-8
abundance: -
len: 17
d_gene: TRBD2
CDR3aa: CASSFLAGGTPYNEQFF
CDR3nt: TGTGCCAGCAGCTTTTTAGCGGGAGGGACACCCTACAATGAGCAGTTCTTC

j_gene: TRBJ2-7
v_gene: TRBV19
abundance: -
len: 13
d_gene: TRBD1
CDR3aa: CASSLGQGYEQYF
CDR3nt: TGTGCCAGTAGTTTGGGACAGGGTTACGAGCAGTACTTC

j_gene: TRBJ2-3
v_gene: TRBV11-3
abundance: -
len: 14
d_gene: TRBD2
CDR3aa: CASSPGTRADTQYF
CDR3nt: TGTGCCAGCAGCCCGGGGACTAGGGCAGATACGCAGTATTTT

j_gene: TRBJ2-7
v_gene: TRBV9
abundance: -
len: 15
d_gene: -
CDR3aa: CASSLTASESYEQYF
CDR3nt: TGTGCCAGCAGCCTGACGGCTAGCGAGTCCTACGAGCAGTACTTC

j_gene: TRBJ2-7
v_gene: TRBV13
abundance: -
len: 14
d_gene: -
CDR3aa: CASSPQAPSYEQYF
CDR3nt: TGTGCCAGCAGCCCACAGGCGCCCTCCTACGAGCAGTACTTC

j_gene: TRBJ2-7
v_gene: TRBV6-5
abundance: once
len: 12
d_gene: TRBD1
CDR3aa: CASRDRGYEQYF
CDR3nt: TGTGCCAGCCGGGACAGGGGGTACGAGCAGTACTTC

j_gene: TRBJ2-1
v_gene: TRBV5-1
abundance: once
len: 16
d_gene: TRBD2
CDR3aa: CASRPPGLAGGNEQFF
CDR3nt: TGCGCCAGCAGACCTCCGGGACTAGCGGGAGGGAATGAGCAGTTCTTC

j_gene: TRBJ2-7
v_gene: TRBV11-2
abundance: -
len: 13
d_gene: -
CDR3aa: CASSPRTAGEQYF
CDR3nt: TGTGCCAGCAGCCCCCGGACAGCAGGAGAGCAGTACTTC

j_gene: TRBJ2-3
v_gene: TRBV18
abundance: -
len: 14
d_gene: -
CDR3aa: CASSPRQHTDTQYF
CDR3nt: TGTGCCAGCTCACCTCGGCAGCACACAGATACGCAGTATTTT

j_gene: TRBJ1-4
v_gene: TRBV15
abundance: -
len: 15
d_gene: TRBD1
CDR3aa: CATSMGQVSNEKLFF
CDR3nt: TGTGCCACCAGCATGGGACAGGTGTCTAATGAAAAACTGTTTTTT

j_gene: TRBJ2-1
v_gene: TRBV4-1
abundance: -
len: 15
d_gene: TRBD2
CDR3aa: CASSQGLAEPNEQFF
CDR3nt: TGCGCCAGCAGCCAGGGACTAGCGGAGCCTAATGAGCAGTTCTTC

j_gene: TRBJ2-2
v_gene: TRBV27
abundance: -
len: 13
d_gene: -
CDR3aa: CASSFRDLRELFF
CDR3nt: TGTGCCAGCAGTTTCCGGGACCTCCGAGAGCTGTTTTTT

j_gene: TRBJ1-1
v_gene: TRBV25-1
abundance: few
len: 12
d_gene: -
CDR3aa: CASSDFGDEAFF
CDR3nt: TGTGCCAGCAGTGATTTCGGGGATGAAGCTTTCTTT

j_gene: TRBJ1-6
v_gene: TRBV30
abundance: -
len: 14
d_gene: -
CDR3aa: CASYQGTYNSPLHF
CDR3nt: TGTGCCAGTTATCAGGGTACCTATAATTCACCCCTCCACTTT

j_gene: TRBJ2-1
v_gene: TRBV19
abundance: -
len: 16
d_gene: TRBD2
CDR3aa: CASSIRAGEPYNEQFF
CDR3nt: TGTGCCAGTAGTATTAGGGCGGGAGAGCCCTACAATGAGCAGTTCTTC

j_gene: TRBJ1-3
v_gene: TRBV10-1
abundance: -
len: 12
d_gene: -
CDR3aa: CASSPSGNTIYF
CDR3nt: TGCGCCAGCAGTCCTTCTGGAAACACCATATATTTT

j_gene: TRBJ1-1
v_gene: TRBV5-6
abundance: -
len: 15
d_gene: TRBD1
CDR3aa: CASSGRDRANTEAFF
CDR3nt: TGTGCCAGCAGCGGCAGGGACAGAGCGAACACTGAAGCTTTCTTT

j_gene: TRBJ2-2
v_gene: TRBV2
abundance: -
len: 15
d_gene: -
CDR3aa: CASSARRSNTGELFF
CDR3nt: TGTGCCAGCAGTGCACGGCGTTCGAACACCGGGGAGCTGTTTTTT

j_gene: TRBJ1-6
v_gene: TRBV7-2
abundance: few
len: 15
d_gene: TRBD1
CDR3aa: CASSLPTGNNSPLHF
CDR3nt: TGTGCCAGCAGCTTACCGACAGGGAATAATTCACCCCTCCACTTT

j_gene: TRBJ2-5
v_gene: TRBV3-1/TRBV3-2
abundance: -
len: 16
d_gene: -
CDR3aa: CASSQMTTAGQETQYF
CDR3nt: TGTGCCAGCAGCCAAATGACCACGGCGGGGCAAGAGACCCAGTACTTC

j_gene: TRBJ2-3
v_gene: TRBV7-3
abundance: -
len: 17
d_gene: TRBD2
CDR3aa: CASSLSTSAGLTDTQYF
CDR3nt: TGTGCCAGCAGCTTAAGCACTAGCGCCGGACTCACAGATACGCAGTATTTT

j_gene: TRBJ1-2
v_gene: TRBV28
abundance: -
len: 14
d_gene: -
CDR3aa: CASSFSGASYGYTF
CDR3nt: TGTGCCAGCAGTTTCTCAGGGGCGTCCTATGGCTACACCTTC

j_gene: TRBJ2-5
v_gene: TRBV4-2
abundance: -
len: 13
d_gene: TRBD1
CDR3aa: CASSPGTVETQYF
CDR3nt: TGTGCCAGCAGCCCAGGGACAGTTGAGACCCAGTACTTC

j_gene: TRBJ1-1
v_gene: TRBV18
abundance: -
len: 15
d_gene: -
CDR3aa: CASSPPERASTEAFF
CDR3nt: TGTGCCAGCTCACCGCCTGAGCGGGCAAGCACTGAAGCTTTCTTT

j_gene: TRBJ2-7
v_gene: TRBV6-5
abundance: -
len: 15
d_gene: -
CDR3aa: CASSPASRGAYEQYF
CDR3nt: TGTGCCAGCAGCCCGGCGAGCAGGGGGGCCTACGAGCAGTACTTC